The source of this T cell receptor beta chain is a study of tumor-infiltrating lymphocytes in localized non-small cell lung cancer. CDR1 is SNHLY and CDR2 is FYNNEI in the germline V gene. The CDR3 runs 14 residues. Assay: immunoSEQ multiplex PCR; the TCRdb copy retains only in-frame clones and omits some. The sample shows around 12,000 clones, about 75% of them seen only once. About this clone itself: One end of the junction varies from germline; a read error may be responsible. This sample includes further DNA sequences coding for the same CDR3.

This receptor was identified in a human donor with non-small cell lung cancer. The chain is built from TRBV2 and TRBJ2-7, with D unresolved. Sequenced material: uninvolved lung tissue not adjacent to the tumor. The CDR3 region is CASSERPISYEQYF. The DNA for the CDR3 is TGCGCCAGCAGTGAAAGGCCGATCTCCTACGAGCAGTACTTC. Full variable domain (remainder filled in from reference TRBV2 and TRBJ2-7): EPEVTQTPSHQVTQMGQEVILRCVPISNHLYFYWYRQILGQKVEFLVSFYNNEISEKSEIFDDQFSVERPDGSNFTLKIRSTKLEDSAMYFCASSERPISYEQYFGPGTRLTVT.